These 28 T cell receptor beta chains originate from one sample sequenced in a study of immune reconstitution after stem cell transplant in scleroderma. Via MiXCR, TCRdb re-called the RT-PCR reads, giving one row per CDR3 protein. Among roughly 3,000 distinct CDR3 sequences, 3% to 4.5% were seen once, and the ten largest hold about 3%. Sampling was done before or after autologous hematopoietic stem cell transplantation (not recorded which). The source is a human donor with systemic sclerosis.

By proportion, this clonotype is medium-sized. The rearrangement links TRBV12-3 or TRBV12-4 to TRBJ1-1; TRBD1 aligns across 11 bases. The junction had 10 bases not matched to a gene; V was cut back by 6 bases and J by 7 bases. The CDR3 sequence is 15 residues long. For the CDR3, the DNA is TGTGCCAGCAGCCGTCCCGGGACAGGGGGTAGTGAAGCTTTCTTT. It translates to CASSRPGTGGSEAFF.

By share of the sample, this clonotype is medium-sized. This may arise from a read error, as a much more abundant clone is one base away. V and J are TRBV12-3 or TRBV12-4 and TRBJ2-1, with D perhaps assigned TRBD1 or TRBD2 (6 bases each). The CDR3 loop spans 17 amino acids. The CDR3 spells CVSSFFVSGGTYNEQFF. The CDR3 nucleotides are TGTGTCAGCAGTTTTTTTGTCTCCGGGGGCACTTACAATGAGCAGTTCTTC.

Judged by abundance, this clonotype is medium-sized (0.01 to 0.1%). The V gene is TRBV7-3, the J gene TRBJ2-7; D is uncertain. Germline CDR1 reads SGHTA; CDR2 reads FQGTGA. V was trimmed by 1 base and J by 1 base, leaving 8 bases between them. This CDR3 has 14 amino acids. CDR3 region: CASSLKPGSYEQYF. For the CDR3, the DNA is TGTGCCAGCAGCTTAAAGCCAGGTTCCTACGAGCAGTACTTC.

By its share, this clonotype is medium-sized (0.01 to 0.1%). The V and J genes are TRBV18 and TRBJ1-5, with D unresolved. Germline CDR1 KGHSH, CDR2 LQKENI. The V end was cut by 6 bases, the J end by 8 bases, with 14 bases between. The CDR3 sequence is 13 residues long. In DNA, the CDR3 is TGTGCCAGCTCGCCCTCGGTTCAGGAGCCCCAGCATTTT. Residues: CASSPSVQEPQHF.

Relative to its sample, this clonotype is medium-sized. This chain joins TRBV5-1 and TRBJ1-1; maybe TRBD1 (6 bases). Trimming pared 1 base from V and 8 bases from J, leaving 18 bases between. CDR1 is SGHRS, CDR2 YFSETQ, per germline. The CDR3 runs 15 residues. CDR3 in DNA: TGCGCCAGCAGCTTGACAGGGCCGGATGCCACCGAAGCTTTCTTT. As protein: CASSLTGPDATEAFF.

By sample fraction, this clonotype is medium-sized. This rearrangement joins TRBV20-1 to TRBJ1-5; 8 nucleotides line up with TRBD1. CDR1 DFQATT and CDR2 SNEGSKA come from the germline V gene (reference sequence). The junction had 7 bases not matched to a gene; V was cut back by 6 bases and J by 0 bases. CDR3 size: 15 residues. The CDR3 is CSAPSDRDSNQPQHF. For the CDR3, the DNA is TGCAGTGCCCCCTCGGACAGGGATAGCAATCAGCCCCAGCATTTT.

Judged by abundance, this clonotype is medium-sized. The chain combines TRBV5-1 with TRBJ1-1; 7 bases fit TRBD1. Germline CDR1 reads SGHRS; CDR2 reads YFSETQ. V shed 0 bases and J 3 bases; nucleotides not matched to a gene: 11. The CDR3 consists of 17 residues. The chain's CDR3 is CASSLGTQQGLDTEAFF. For the CDR3, the DNA is TGCGCCAGCAGCTTGGGGACCCAACAGGGGTTAGACACTGAAGCTTTCTTT. The whole variable domain, filled in from reference TRBV5-1 and TRBJ1-1, reads KAGVTQTPRYLIKTRGQQVTLSCSPISGHRSVSWYQQTPGQGLQFLFEYFSETQRNKGNFPGRFSGRQFSNSRSEMNVSTLELGDSALYLCASSLGTQQGLDTEAFFGQGTRLTVV.

By proportion, this clonotype is medium-sized. J is TRBJ1-2 and V is TRBV6-6; D gene ambiguous. V gave up 3 bases and J gave up 7 bases, with 12 bases separating them. The CDR3 has 13 amino acids. CDR1 and CDR2 (germline): MNHNY, SVGAGI (reference sequence). The CDR3 protein is CASSYVVLRGYTF. In DNA, the CDR3 is TGTGCCAGCAGTTATGTGGTATTGCGTGGCTACACCTTC.

This clonotype is categorized as medium-sized. This chain uses TRBV29-1 with TRBJ1-1; possible D gene TRBD1, 5 bases. The CDR3 spans 16 residues. Germline CDR1 is SQVTM and CDR2 is ANQGSEA. The CDR3 region has the DNA TGCGTTCTAATGTCCCCATCCGGGACGCCGAACACTGAAGCTTTCTTT. Translated, it gives CVLMSPSGTPNTEAFF.

This clonotype was seen a handful of times. A much larger clone sits a single nucleotide away, making a read error possible. The V call is TRBV5-1, the J call TRBJ2-1; 13 bases map to TRBD2. This CDR3 contains 16 residues. Germline V gene data show CDR1 as SGHRS and CDR2 as YFSETQ. The J segment lost 4 bases and the V segment lost 6 bases, leaving 7 bases of the junction unmatched. This CDR3 is CASNSGGLAGYNEQFF. CDR3 nucleotides: TGCGCCAGCAACTCTGGGGGACTAGCGGGATACAATGAGCAGTTCTTC.

This clonotype counts as medium-sized. In DNA, the CDR3 is TGCGCCAGCAGCCCGGGGACAGGGGAAGCTTTCTTT. It translates to CASSPGTGEAFF. This chain uses TRBV5-1 with TRBJ1-1, with 9 nucleotides matching TRBD1. Germline lookup yields CDR1 SGHRS and CDR2 YFSETQ. The CDR3 runs to 12 residues. Germline trimming cut 4 bases from V and 8 bases from J; bases unmatched to any gene: 3.

This clonotype is medium-sized. V is TRBV7-9 and J is TRBJ1-5, with D perhaps matching TRBD1 (5 bases). Trimming took 1 base from V and 7 from J, leaving 14 bases between them. Germline CDR1 is SEHNR and CDR2 is FQNEAQ (reference sequence). CDR3 length: 15 amino acids. The chain's CDR3 is CASSLETGGGQPQHF. The CDR3 bases are TGTGCCAGCAGCTTAGAAACCGGGGGGGGACAGCCCCAGCATTTT.

This clonotype has ten or more counts. This chain links TRBV9 with TRBJ2-7; the D gene could be TRBD1 or TRBD2 (5 bases each). The CDR3 is 14 amino acids. The germline CDR1 and CDR2 sequences are SGDLS and YYNGEE. The germline V and J ends were trimmed by 0 bases and 6 bases, with 13 bases remaining between them. CDR3 in DNA: TGTGCCAGCAGCGTAGACAGTGGGGGTCTCGAGCAGTACTTC. Its translation is CASSVDSGGLEQYF.

By sample share, this clonotype is medium-sized. The chain has TRBV12-3 or TRBV12-4 and TRBJ2-3; tentatively, D is TRBD1 (5 bases). The CDR3 runs 14 residues. Trimming left V 6 bases short and J 4 bases short, with 14 bases between. CDR3 protein: CASSKRGPPDTQYF. CDR3 DNA: TGTGCCAGCAGCAAAAGGGGCCCGCCAGATACGCAGTATTTT.

In its sample, this clonotype ranks as medium-sized (0.01 to 0.1%). J is TRBJ2-1 and V is TRBV29-1; 12 bases map to TRBD1. The germline CDR1 and CDR2 sequences are SQVTM and ANQGSEA. The ends lost 6 bases at V and 9 bases at J; junction bases unmatched: 12. The CDR3 sequence is 15 residues long. The CDR3 reads CSVGSGTGGWGEQFF. CDR3 bases: TGCAGCGTCGGGTCCGGGACAGGGGGCTGGGGTGAGCAGTTCTTC.

This clonotype is termed large (0.1 to 1%). The chain carries TRBV6-2 or TRBV6-3 and TRBJ1-2, with 7 bases identical to TRBD1. In germline, CDR1 is MNHEY, CDR2 SVGEGT. The V and J ends lost 4 bases and 0 bases, in that order; junction bases with no gene match: 11. The CDR3 is 17 residues long. The CDR3 nucleotides are TGTGCCAGCAGTTCCCCCCCTCGGGACAGACCTAACTATGGCTACACCTTC. Residues: CASSSPPRDRPNYGYTF.

The rearrangement joins TRBV5-4 to TRBJ2-5; TRBD2 matches at 9 bases. Losses at the gene ends were 2 bases for V and 1 base for J; bases not matched to a gene: 6. The CDR3 length is 16 residues. The V gene's germline CDR1 is SGHNT and CDR2 YYREEE (reference sequence). As DNA, the CDR3 is TGTGCCAGCAGCTTACCCACTAGCGGGTTCCAAGAGACCCAGTACTTC. It is translated as CASSLPTSGFQETQYF.

A remark on this clonotype: Possible read error: a much larger clone is one base away. The chain carries TRBV29-1 and TRBJ2-1, with a tentative D call TRBD1 (5 bases). CDR1 and CDR2 (germline): SQVTM, ANQGSEA. CDR3 length: 14 residues. Deletions cut 4 bases from V and 9 bases from J, with 19 bases between. CDR3 in amino acids: CSVVQGAPFFEQFF. CDR3 nucleotides: TGCAGCGTTGTCCAGGGTGCCCCCTTTTTTGAGCAGTTCTTC.

This clonotype is labeled medium-sized. This chain connects TRBV5-1 to TRBJ1-1; D is uncertain. The CDR3 length is 14 residues. V was pared by 3 bases and J by 3 bases, with 12 bases between. The germline gives CDR1 SGHRS, CDR2 YFSETQ. Here the CDR3 DNA reads TGCGCCAGCAGCTCCCGTACAGCGGACACTGAAGCTTTCTTT. As protein: CASSSRTADTEAFF.

By share, this clonotype counts as medium-sized (0.01 to 0.1%). The V gene is TRBV12-3 or TRBV12-4, the J gene TRBJ2-3, with D hard to call. V gave up 3 bases and J gave up 8 bases, with 3 bases separating them. This CDR3 spans 10 amino acids. This CDR3 is CASSFGTQYF. DNA for the CDR3: TGTGCCAGCAGTTTCGGTACGCAGTATTTT.

By its share, this clonotype is medium-sized. The V and J genes are TRBV7-2 and TRBJ1-3; D is undetermined. V was shortened by 3 bases and J by 5 bases, with 8 bases between the two germline ends. Per germline, CDR1 SGHTA and CDR2 FQGNSA. The CDR3 has 13 residues. CDR3 protein: CASSFLGRNTIYF. DNA of the CDR3: TGTGCCAGCAGCTTCCTCGGTCGAAACACCATATATTTT.

Remarks on this clonotype: A much larger clone differs from this one at a single base, so this may be a read error. The gene calls are TRBV4-3 and TRBJ2-1; D perhaps matches TRBD2 (6 bases). The CDR3 totals 14 residues. The germline gives CDR1 LGHNA, CDR2 YSLEER. The CDR3 sequence: CTSSHSPGGNEQFF. DNA for the CDR3: TGCACCAGCAGCCACTCACCTGGGGGGAATGAGCAGTTCTTC.

This clonotype is labeled medium-sized. Here the CDR3 DNA reads TGTGCCAGCAAAAGGGGTATGGCCTCACCCCTCCACTTT. It codes for CASKRGMASPLHF. J is TRBJ1-6 and V is TRBV3-1, with a possible D match to TRBD1 (5 bases). CDR3 length: 13 residues. Trimming removed 7 bases from V and 10 bases from J, with 14 bases in between. Per the germline V gene, CDR1 is LGHDT and CDR2 is YNNKEL (reference sequence).

Relative to its sample, this clonotype is medium-sized. This chain uses TRBV2 with TRBJ2-1; TRBD1 agrees at 10 bases. After removal of 6 bases from V and 3 bases from J, the junction contained 5 bases not matched to a gene. The CDR3 sequence is 15 residues long. Germline V gene sequence: CDR1 SNHLY, CDR2 FYNNEI. The CDR3 region has the DNA TGTGCCAGCAGGGGGGACAGGGGAGACTACAATGAGCAGTTCTTC. Encoded protein: CASRGDRGDYNEQFF.

This clonotype rates as medium-sized (0.01 to 0.1%). The V gene is TRBV6-6, the J gene TRBJ2-1; 9 nucleotides line up with TRBD2. V lost 0 bases, J lost 4 bases, and 4 bases stayed unmatched. Germline V gene data show CDR1 as MNHNY and CDR2 as SVGAGI (reference sequence). This CDR3 has 16 residues. Here the CDR3 reads CASSYSTAGGYNEQFF. The DNA of the CDR3 is TGTGCCAGCAGTTACTCGACAGCGGGGGGTTACAATGAGCAGTTCTTC.

This clonotype is medium-sized within its sample. DNA for the CDR3: TGTGCCAGCTCACGTCTCGGGAGGGCCTACAATGAGCAGTTCTTC. This encodes CASSRLGRAYNEQFF. The rearrangement links TRBV18 to TRBJ2-1; 8 bases fit TRBD2. The length of the CDR3 is 15 residues. Germline loops: CDR1 KGHSH, CDR2 LQKENI. The J segment lost 2 bases and the V segment lost 4 bases, leaving 4 bases of the junction unmatched.

This clonotype is categorized as medium-sized. This chain joins TRBV20-1 and TRBJ2-3, with a weak D call TRBD1 (5 bases). Germline CDR1 is DFQATT and CDR2 is SNEGSKA (reference sequence). Trimming left V 3 bases short and J 1 base short, with 8 bases between. The CDR3 is 13 residues long. CDR3: CSARRQRTDTQYF. CDR3 coding DNA: TGCAGTGCTAGGAGACAGCGCACAGATACGCAGTATTTT.

This clonotype counts as medium-sized. CDR3 amino acids: CASSLLETQYF. The DNA for the CDR3 is TGTGCCAGCAGTTTATTGGAGACCCAGTACTTC. The chain uses TRBV28 and TRBJ2-5; the D is unclear. The CDR3 spans 11 residues. V was trimmed by 1 base and J by 5 bases, leaving 2 bases between them. CDR1 is MDHEN, CDR2 SYDVKM, per germline.